This T cell receptor beta chain originates from a study of early T cells in non-severe SARS-CoV-2 infection. One entry per CDR3 protein results from TCRdb running MiXCR on the 5' RACE reads. The sample carries some 110,000 distinct CDR3 sequences, under 15% recorded once. This clonotype occurred a few times. Source material: whole blood. The sequence derives from an adult who was a healthcare worker with PCR-confirmed SARS-CoV-2 infection or an uninfected control (not recorded which).

The CDR3 coding sequence is TGTGCCATCAGTGACAGACAGGGACGTTCACCCCTCCACTTT. Translating gives CAISDRQGRSPLHF. V gene TRBV10-3 combines with J gene TRBJ1-6, with TRBD1 matching over 7 bases. The CDR3 has 14 amino acids. Looked up from germline, CDR1 is ENHRY and CDR2 is SYGVKD. V lost 3 bases and J lost 9; bases outside the gene matches: 5.